Below, one T cell receptor (beta chain) is given with its context. Its matching antigen is unknown. The data derive from a study of early T cells in non-severe SARS-CoV-2 infection. The study's findings and limits: A preference for anti-spike CD8 responses marked VDJdb matching, which missed private and CD4 specificities.

TCRdb fed the 5' RACE reads into MiXCR, producing one record per CDR3 protein. Of roughly 40,000 distinct CDR3 sequences in the sample, 7% to 8% are singletons; the top ten hold 6.5% to 8.5%. Germline CDR1 and CDR2: SQVTM and ANQGSEA. V was trimmed by 3 bases and J by 7 bases, leaving 6 bases between them. The CDR3 consists of 10 residues. The rearrangement uses TRBV29-1 and TRBJ1-1; D is unclear. The receptor was derived from an adult who was a healthcare worker with PCR-confirmed SARS-CoV-2 infection or an uninfected control (not recorded which). The specimen was whole blood. The CDR3 here is CSVDIDEAFF. CDR3 in DNA: TGCAGCGTTGACATAGATGAAGCTTTCTTT. The variable domain in full, with the rest retrieved from reference TRBV29-1 and TRBJ1-1, is SAVISQKPSRDICQRGTSLTIQCQVDSQVTMMFWYRQQPGQSLTLIATANQGSEATYESGFVIDKFPISRPNLTFSTLTVSNMSPEDSSIYLCSVDIDEAFFGQGTRLTVV.